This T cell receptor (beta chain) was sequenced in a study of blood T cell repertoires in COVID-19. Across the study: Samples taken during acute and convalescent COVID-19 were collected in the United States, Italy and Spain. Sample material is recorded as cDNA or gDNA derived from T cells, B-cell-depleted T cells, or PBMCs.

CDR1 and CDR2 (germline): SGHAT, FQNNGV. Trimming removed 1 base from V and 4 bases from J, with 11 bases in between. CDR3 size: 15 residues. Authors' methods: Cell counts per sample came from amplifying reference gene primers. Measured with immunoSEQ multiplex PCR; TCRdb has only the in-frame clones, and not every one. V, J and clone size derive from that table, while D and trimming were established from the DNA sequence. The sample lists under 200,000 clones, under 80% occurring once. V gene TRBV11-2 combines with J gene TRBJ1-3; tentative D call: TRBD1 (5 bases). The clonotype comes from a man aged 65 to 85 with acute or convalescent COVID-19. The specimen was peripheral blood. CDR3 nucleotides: TGTGCCAGCAGCTTAGCAGGGCCCGCCGGAAACACCATATATTTT. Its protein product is CASSLAGPAGNTIYF. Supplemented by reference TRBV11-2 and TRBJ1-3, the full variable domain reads EAGVAQSPRYKIIEKRQSVAFWCNPISGHATLYWYQQILGQGPKLLIQFQNNGVVDDSQLPKDRFSAERLKGVDSTLKIQPAKLEDSAVYLCASSLAGPAGNTIYFGEGSWLTVV.